Sequencing of this T cell receptor (beta chain) was carried out in a study of T cell repertoires in cytomegalovirus infection. About the research overall: Well-studied HLA-B-restricted CMV epitopes were used in the study alongside recently identified HLA-C-restricted ones. Indications of both CMV infection and matching HLA type were provided by public TCR beta signatures. Study-wide results and caveats: The ex vivo response was dominated by HLA-C-restricted CMV-specific TCR beta clonotypes. Identification of carriers of CMV plus the relevant HLA was achieved through cumulative public TCR beta family frequency.

CDR1 MNHEY and CDR2 SVGEGT come from the germline V gene. Trimming pared 7 bases from V and 8 bases from J, leaving 17 bases between. The CDR3 sequence is 13 residues long. This clonotype was observed a handful of times. Its target is not known. MiXCR, run by TCRdb on the reads, gives a single entry per CDR3 protein. The repertoire includes roughly 70,000 distinct CDR3 sequences, about 20% of them detected once, and around 70% sits in the top ten. The sequencing here drew on CD8+ T cells from cultured PBMCs, taken from culture after CMV antigen stimulation. The sequence derives from a human donor in good health (CMV status not recorded). Some clones in this sample may be carry-over from other donors' samples. The chain uses TRBV6-2 or TRBV6-3 and TRBJ1-2, with D possibly being TRBD1 (6 bases). CDR3 nucleotide sequence: TGTGCCAGCACCTACTTAGGACAGTTCGGCTACACCTTC. Amino acid sequence: CASTYLGQFGYTF.